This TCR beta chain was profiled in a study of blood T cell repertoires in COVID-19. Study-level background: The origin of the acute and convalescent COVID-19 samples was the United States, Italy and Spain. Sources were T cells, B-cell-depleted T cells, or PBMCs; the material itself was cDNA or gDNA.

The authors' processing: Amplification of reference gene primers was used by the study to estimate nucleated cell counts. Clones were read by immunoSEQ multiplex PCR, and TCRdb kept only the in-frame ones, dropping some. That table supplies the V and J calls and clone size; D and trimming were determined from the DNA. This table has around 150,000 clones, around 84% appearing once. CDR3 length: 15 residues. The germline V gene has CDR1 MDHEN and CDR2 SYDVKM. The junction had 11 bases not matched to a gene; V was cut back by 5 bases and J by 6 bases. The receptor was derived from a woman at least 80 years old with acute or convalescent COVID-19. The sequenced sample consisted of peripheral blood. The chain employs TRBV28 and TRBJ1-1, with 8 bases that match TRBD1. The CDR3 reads CASSPSGQGVAEAFF. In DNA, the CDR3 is TGTGCCAGCAGTCCCTCAGGACAGGGAGTTGCTGAAGCTTTCTTT.